This entry is about one T cell receptor (beta chain). Its antigen is unidentified. This sample is part of a study of blood T cells in healthy people across ages. Alongside a J-beta primer mix, a sample-barcoded 5' primer served in a second PCR lasting roughly 6 to 11 cycles. Template switching added a 12-random-nucleotide identifier to every cDNA molecule. TCRdb processed the 5' RACE reads anew with MiXCR; each CDR3 protein has one entry. The repertoire has approximately 1,000,000 distinct CDR3 sequences, 30% to 40% of them found once; the top ten carry approximately 14%. Trimming removed 5 bases from V and 2 bases from J, with 13 bases in between. This CDR3 spans 14 amino acids. CDR1 is MGHRA and CDR2 is YSYEKL in the germline V gene. Study results and caveats: Donors of long life had a larger count of naive CD4+ cells and greater diversity than aged donors.

What was sequenced was blood. The sequence derives from a man between 18 and 29 years old in good health. This rearrangement joins TRBV4-1 to TRBJ2-7; tentatively, D is TRBD1 or TRBD2 (5 bases each). CDR3: CASSSRDGTYEQYF. As DNA, the CDR3 is TGCGCCAGCAGCTCCCGGGACGGGACCTACGAGCAGTACTTC.